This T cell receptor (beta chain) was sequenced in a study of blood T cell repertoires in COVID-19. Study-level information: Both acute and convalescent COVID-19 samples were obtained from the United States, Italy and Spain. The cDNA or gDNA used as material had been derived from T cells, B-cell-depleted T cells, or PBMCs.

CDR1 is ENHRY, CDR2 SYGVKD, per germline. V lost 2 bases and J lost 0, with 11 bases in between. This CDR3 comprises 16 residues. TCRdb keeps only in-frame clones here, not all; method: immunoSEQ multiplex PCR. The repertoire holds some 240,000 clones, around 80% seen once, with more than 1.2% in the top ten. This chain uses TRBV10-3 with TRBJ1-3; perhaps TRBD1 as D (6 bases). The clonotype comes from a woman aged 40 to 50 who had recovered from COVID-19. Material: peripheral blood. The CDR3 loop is CAISEGTFRSGNTIYF. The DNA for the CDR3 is TGTGCCATCAGTGAGGGGACATTTCGCTCTGGAAACACCATATATTTT.